Listed below are T cell receptor beta chains from one sample, sequenced in a study of cytomegalovirus exposure and HLA in healthy donors. Produced via immunoSEQ multiplex PCR; TCRdb's table is partial and in-frame only. Among more than 100,000 clones listed, roughly 80% were seen once. The sample consisted of PBMCs. All receptors come from a man aged 45-60 years in good health and CMV-seronegative. The CDR3 runs from the conserved cysteine through the conserved F or W. D genes are given only for firm matches. Some rows mark clone size as missing; the rest say once, few, many or name a class of expanded clone.

TGTGCCAGCAGTGACACCCCGTGGGGAGGTAGCACAGATACGCAGTATTTT,CASSDTPWGGSTDTQYF,TRBV6-4,NA,TRBJ2-3,NA
TGTGCCAGCAGCTTTGGGGGGACCTACAATGAGCAGTTCTTC,CASSFGGTYNEQFF,TRBV7-2,NA,TRBJ2-1,NA
TGTGCCAGCAGCTTAGCCGCGGGGTTTGGGGAAAAACTGTTTTTT,CASSLAAGFGEKLFF,TRBV7-2,NA,TRBJ1-4,NA
TGTGCCAGTAGTATAACTCTCGACACCTGGAGGACCGGGGAGCTGTTTTTT,CASSITLDTWRTGELFF,TRBV19,NA,TRBJ2-2,NA
TGCGCCAGCAGCCAAAACAGGGGGCGGTTCACCGGGGAGCTGTTTTTT,CASSQNRGRFTGELFF,TRBV4-3,NA,TRBJ2-2,TRBD1
TGTGCCAGCAGCCCCGGACAGGGGGCTGAAGCTTTCTTT,CASSPGQGAEAFF,TRBV7-3,NA,TRBJ1-1,TRBD1
TGCAGCGTCCCCAGGGTAGGCTATGGCTACACCTTC,CSVPRVGYGYTF,TRBV29-1,NA,TRBJ1-2,NA
TGTGCCAGCATGAGGAGCGATGAGCAGTTCTTC,CASMRSDEQFF,TRBV6-5,NA,TRBJ2-1,NA
TGTGCCAGTAGTACCACAGGGGGCTTAAGCAATCAGCCCCAGCATTTT,CASSTTGGLSNQPQHF,TRBV19,NA,TRBJ1-5,TRBD1
TGTGCCAGCAGCGGGAGGGACAGGGGGATCTACGAGCAGTACTTC,CASSGRDRGIYEQYF,TRBV7-8,NA,TRBJ2-7,TRBD1
TGTGCCAGCAGTTCCGTTTTGAACACTGAAGCTTTCTTT,CASSSVLNTEAFF,TRBV27,NA,TRBJ1-1,NA
TGTGCCTGGACTGGGTACGGGACACACACAGATACGCAGTATTTT,CAWTGYGTHTDTQYF,TRBV30,NA,TRBJ2-3,NA
TGTGCCAGCAGTTTATTCCCGCTAGCGGGAGCCACTGAGCAGTTCTTC,CASSLFPLAGATEQFF,TRBV27,NA,TRBJ2-1,TRBD2
TGTGCCAGCAGCCAAGGAAGGACAGATTCGTACGTTCCCTACGAGCAGTACTTC,CASSQGRTDSYVPYEQYF,TRBV4-2,NA,TRBJ2-7,NA
TGTGCCAGCAGCTTGGGACTAGCGGGAGAAGCCCAGTACTTC,CASSLGLAGEAQYF,TRBV5-6,NA,TRBJ2-5,TRBD2
TGCAGCGTTGTAACGGCTGGGACAGCTAGCACAGATACGCAGTATTTT,CSVVTAGTASTDTQYF,TRBV29-1,NA,TRBJ2-3,TRBD1
TGTGCCAGCAGTTCCTGGGGACAGGGGTCGAATGAGCAGTTCTTC,CASSSWGQGSNEQFF,TRBV27,once,TRBJ2-1,TRBD1
TGTGCCAGCAGCTTCAGGGACTCTCAAGAATCCTACAATGAGCAGTTCTTC,CASSFRDSQESYNEQFF,TRBV7-9,NA,TRBJ2-1,NA
TGTGCCAGCACCCAAGGGGGAAACTATGGCTACACCTTC,CASTQGGNYGYTF,TRBV6-5,NA,TRBJ1-2,NA
TGTGCCAGCAGCCAATCGCGGGATAGCAATCAGCCCCAGCATTTT,CASSQSRDSNQPQHF,TRBV16,NA,TRBJ1-5,NA
TGTGCCAGCAGTGACTACTTTTTCGGGGAGCAGTTCTTC,CASSDYFFGEQFF,TRBV6-4,NA,TRBJ2-1,NA
TGTGCCAGCAGTCCACAGGGGGGGAATTATGGCTACACCTTC,CASSPQGGNYGYTF,TRBV25-1,NA,TRBJ1-2,TRBD1
TGTGCCACCAGCAGAGGTCAGGGGATGGCGGGCTACACCTTC,CATSRGQGMAGYTF,TRBV15,NA,TRBJ1-2,NA
TGTGCCAGCTCACCATTAACAGCCGAGGAGGGGGAAAAACTGTTTTTT,CASSPLTAEEGEKLFF,TRBV18,NA,TRBJ1-4,NA
TGCAGCGTGCCGAGCAACAGCAATGAAAAACTGTTTTTT,CSVPSNSNEKLFF,TRBV29-1,once,TRBJ1-4,NA
TGTGCCAGCAGCCCCGGACTCGGTAACACCGGGGAGCTGTTTTTT,CASSPGLGNTGELFF,TRBV7-7,NA,TRBJ2-2,NA
TGCAGCGTTGAAGAGGTGGGACAGGGAGAAGCTTTCTTT,CSVEEVGQGEAFF,TRBV29-1,NA,TRBJ1-1,TRBD1
TGTGCCAGCAGCCAAGATCGTGGGGGGGGGAATGAAAAACTGTTTTTT,CASSQDRGGGNEKLFF,TRBV4-2,NA,TRBJ1-4,NA
TGTGCCAGCAGTCCGCGGGACAGAACTAAATTAAATGAAAAACTGTTTTTT,CASSPRDRTKLNEKLFF,TRBV27,NA,TRBJ1-4,TRBD1
TGTGCCAGCAGCTTAGTAACTAGCGGCGGTCGCGAGGAGCTGTTTTTT,CASSLVTSGGREELFF,TRBV7-2,NA,TRBJ2-2,TRBD2
TGTGCCAGCAGCTCCCAGGGGGCCGGAGATACGCAGTATTTT,CASSSQGAGDTQYF,TRBV7-9,NA,TRBJ2-3,TRBD1
TGTGCCAGCAGACACCCGGGACAGGGCAACATTCAGTACTTC,CASRHPGQGNIQYF,TRBV7-2,NA,TRBJ2-4,TRBD1
TGTTCCAGCAGCTTAGGACAGCTATACGAGCAGTACTTC,CSSSLGQLYEQYF,TRBV7-9,NA,TRBJ2-7,NA
TGTGCCAGCAGCTTGGTGCGGGCGAACACTGAAGCTTTCTTT,CASSLVRANTEAFF,TRBV5-4,once,TRBJ1-1,NA
TGCGCCAGCAGCCAAGATGGTGGGGGGTCATTAAATGAGCAGTTCTTC,CASSQDGGGSLNEQFF,TRBV4-1,NA,TRBJ2-1,NA
TGTGCCAGCAGCCACGTTAGCAGTGCCAACAATGAGCAGTTCTTC,CASSHVSSANNEQFF,TRBV4-2,NA,TRBJ2-1,NA
TGTGCCAGCAGCTTAGTTGGTGAGAGCAGGGTAAGCACTGAAGCTTTCTTT,CASSLVGESRVSTEAFF,TRBV7-2,NA,TRBJ1-1,NA
TGTGCTAGCAGCCTCCTCGCGGTGGGCGAGCAGTACTTC,CASSLLAVGEQYF,TRBV7-7,NA,TRBJ2-7,NA
TGCAGCGTTGAAGTGGCCGGGATGCACACTGAAGCTTTCTTT,CSVEVAGMHTEAFF,TRBV29-1,few,TRBJ1-1,NA
TGTGCCAGCAGCTTATCGCGCTACGAGCAGTACTTC,CASSLSRYEQYF,TRBV13,NA,TRBJ2-7,NA
TGTGCCAGCAGCCCCGACCGGGGGGCCCCCTACGAGCAGTACTTC,CASSPDRGAPYEQYF,TRBV7-2,NA,TRBJ2-7,NA
TGTGCCAGCAGCCGAACAGGGGGCGCCGGTCGAGGCTACACCTTC,CASSRTGGAGRGYTF,TRBV7-9,few,TRBJ1-2,TRBD1
TGTGCCTGGCTCAGGGGCAGCGAAGCTTTCTTT,CAWLRGSEAFF,TRBV30,once,TRBJ1-1,NA
TGCAGCGTTGGGAGGGCAGAGAGCCGCGACTATGGCTACACCTTC,CSVGRAESRDYGYTF,TRBV29-1,NA,TRBJ1-2,NA
TGTGCCAGCAGCCAGACTAGCGTCCAGGATGAGCAGTTCTTC,CASSQTSVQDEQFF,TRBV7-8,NA,TRBJ2-1,TRBD2
TGTGCCAGCAGCGTTCAACCGGGACAGGGGGACACCATATATTTT,CASSVQPGQGDTIYF,TRBV9,NA,TRBJ1-3,TRBD1